This passage covers 22 T cell receptor beta chains from one sample sequenced in a study of blood T cell repertoires in COVID-19. Using immunoSEQ multiplex PCR, the repertoire was profiled, and TCRdb retains in-frame clones only, with some absent. The repertoire has 150,000 to 200,000 clones, 89% of them found once; the top ten carry around 7%. What was sequenced was peripheral blood. These receptors were collected from a man between 40 and 49 years old with acute or convalescent COVID-19.

The chain carries TRBV6-5 and TRBJ2-3, with D possibly matching TRBD2 (6 bases). The V gene lost 5 bases and the J gene lost 2 bases, with 11 bases spanning the gap. CDR3 length equals 14 residues. The germline V gene encodes CDR1 MNHEY and CDR2 SVGAGI. This CDR3 is CASSHLANTDTQYF. CDR3 DNA: TGTGCCAGCAGTCATCTAGCGAACACAGATACGCAGTATTTT.

The CDR3 is CASSQELERSSYNEQFF. Written as DNA, the CDR3 is TGTGCCAGCAGCCAAGAGTTGGAGCGGAGCTCCTACAATGAGCAGTTCTTC. J is TRBJ2-1 and V is TRBV4-2, with TRBD2 as a possible D gene (5 bases). Trimming removed 0 bases from V and 0 bases from J, with 12 bases in between. The germline CDR1 and CDR2 sequences are LGHNA and YNFKEQ. This CDR3 contains 17 residues.

The chain links TRBV6-4 to TRBJ2-7; 12 bases fit TRBD2. From germline, CDR1 is MRHNA and CDR2 SNTAGT. V lost 0 bases and J lost 0; bases outside the gene matches: 18. The CDR3 length is 22 residues. In DNA, the CDR3 is TGTGCCAGCAGTGACTCCCCCGTACCCCTGACTAGCGGGGGCGATAGCTCCTACGAGCAGTACTTC. This sequence encodes CASSDSPVPLTSGGDSSYEQYF.

This sequence joins TRBV29-1 and TRBJ2-5; tentatively, D is TRBD2 (7 bases). V was clipped by 6 bases and J by 5 bases, with 16 bases between them. This CDR3 comprises 13 residues. The V gene's germline CDR1 is SQVTM and CDR2 ANQGSEA. Here the CDR3 DNA reads TGCAGCGTAGACCATGGGGGGGGCGAGACCCAGTACTTC. Encoded protein: CSVDHGGGETQYF. The complete variable domain, with remaining parts taken from reference TRBV29-1 and TRBJ2-5, reads SAVISQKPSRDICQRGTSLTIQCQVDSQVTMMFWYRQQPGQSLTLIATANQGSEATYESGFVIDKFPISRPNLTFSTLTVSNMSPEDSSIYLCSVDHGGGETQYFGPGTRLLVL.

The chain employs TRBV5-4 and TRBJ1-1; 7 nucleotides match TRBD1. The CDR3 sequence is 15 residues long. Germline CDR1 SGHNT, CDR2 YYREEE (reference sequence). The ends lost 4 bases at V and 4 bases at J; junction bases unmatched: 10. For the CDR3, the DNA is TGTGCCAGCAGCGTACAGGGGTCCTTGCGCACTGAAGCTTTCTTT. As protein: CASSVQGSLRTEAFF.

The chain is built from TRBV28 and TRBJ1-3; 7 positions agree with TRBD1. This CDR3 has 16 amino acids. J lost 3 bases, V lost 2 bases, and 7 bases had no gene match. Germline V gene data show CDR1 as MDHEN and CDR2 as SYDVKM. CDR3 region: CASSLGLNRGGNTIYF. The CDR3 nucleotides are TGTGCCAGCAGTTTAGGTTTGAACAGGGGTGGAAACACCATATATTTT.

The chain's CDR3 is CASSLARDYGYTF. CDR3 DNA sequence: TGTGCCAGCAGCTTGGCCAGGGACTATGGCTACACCTTC. The chain joins TRBV5-4 to TRBJ1-2; D might be TRBD1 (5 bases). Trimming left V 0 bases short and J 3 bases short, with 6 bases between. Germline V gives CDR1 SGHNT, CDR2 YYREEE (reference sequence). The length of the CDR3 is 13 residues.

This CDR3 is CASSLGQGGPYEQYF. In DNA form, the CDR3 reads TGTGCCAGCAGCTTAGGGCAGGGGGGCCCCTACGAGCAGTACTTC. This chain connects TRBV7-9 to TRBJ2-7; D may be TRBD1 (7 bases). This CDR3 contains 15 residues. The V gene's germline CDR1 is SEHNR and CDR2 FQNEAQ (reference sequence). V dropped 1 base and J dropped 2 bases, with 12 bases sitting between them.

The chain employs TRBV27 and TRBJ2-7, with D perhaps TRBD1 (5 bases). V gave up 4 bases and J gave up 6 bases, with 16 bases separating them. The length of the CDR3 is 14 residues. Germline V gene data show CDR1 as MNHEY and CDR2 as SMNVEV (reference sequence). The CDR3 loop is CASSWGSSFGEQYF. CDR3 bases: TGTGCCAGCAGTTGGGGCTCCAGTTTCGGCGAGCAGTACTTC.

The J gene is TRBJ2-1, the V gene TRBV9, with D perhaps matching TRBD2 (5 bases). Trimming took 0 bases from V and 6 from J, leaving 7 bases between them. Germline CDR1 and CDR2: SGDLS and YYNGEE. The CDR3 is made up of 13 amino acids. The CDR3 loop reads CASSVVDSNEQFF. As DNA, the CDR3 is TGTGCCAGCAGCGTAGTGGACTCCAATGAGCAGTTCTTC. The variable domain in full, with the rest retrieved from reference TRBV9 and TRBJ2-1, is DSGVTQTPKHLITATGQRVTLRCSPRSGDLSVYWYQQSLDQGLQFLIQYYNGEERAKGNILERFSAQQFPDLHSELNLSSLELGDSALYFCASSVVDSNEQFFGPGTRLTVL.

The chain employs TRBV18 and TRBJ2-7; the D is unclear. This CDR3 has 13 amino acids. The germline gives CDR1 KGHSH, CDR2 LQKENI. Between the trimmed V and J ends, which lost 3 bases and 0 bases, there was a span of 6 bases. CDR3 sequence reads: CASSPRSSYEQYF. DNA of the CDR3: TGTGCCAGCTCACCCCGGAGCTCCTACGAGCAGTACTTC. The full variable domain, its missing parts supplied by reference TRBV18 and TRBJ2-7, is NAGVMQNPRHLVRRRGQEARLRCSPMKGHSHVYWYRQLPEEGLKFMVYLQKENIIDESGMPKERFSAEFPKEGPSILRIQQVVRGDSAAYFCASSPRSSYEQYFGPGTRLTVT.

This clone is a singleton in its sample. The V gene is TRBV3-1 (or the pseudogene TRBV3-2), the J gene TRBJ2-1; 8 bases are shared with TRBD2. Trimming cost V 3 bases and J 7 bases; bases outside gene matches: 8. This CDR3 is built from 15 residues. Germline lookup yields CDR1 LGHDT and CDR2 YNNKEL (reference sequence). As DNA, the CDR3 is TGTGCCAGCAGCCATCGCGCGAGCGGGGGTAATGAGCAGTTCTTC. Amino acid sequence: CASSHRASGGNEQFF.

The rearrangement links TRBV5-1 to TRBJ2-5, with TRBD2 matching over 14 bases. J gave up 3 bases and V 4 bases, and 5 bases lay outside the gene matches. The CDR3 spans 16 residues. The V gene's germline CDR1 is SGHRS and CDR2 YFSETQ. DNA for the CDR3: TGCGCCAGCAGCGTCAGGACTAGCGGGGGGAAAGAGACCCAGTACTTC. Protein product: CASSVRTSGGKETQYF.

The V gene is TRBV7-6, the J gene TRBJ1-2, with TRBD1 matching over 7 bases. V was clipped by 5 bases and J by 8 bases; unmatched bases: 5. CDR1 and CDR2 from the germline V gene are SGHVS and FNYEAQ. CDR3 size: 12 residues. The CDR3, as DNA: TGTGCCAGCAGCCCCGACAGGGTGGGCTACACCTTC. Translating gives CASSPDRVGYTF.

The chain joins TRBV5-1 to TRBJ2-5, with 7 positions matching TRBD2. The CDR3 contains 12 residues. V shed 0 bases and J 10 bases; nucleotides not matched to a gene: 3. Germline V gene data show CDR1 as SGHRS and CDR2 as YFSETQ. CDR3 residues: CASSLAGGYQYF. The DNA of the CDR3 is TGCGCCAGCAGCTTGGCCGGGGGGTACCAGTACTTC. Full variable domain (outside the CDR3, taken from reference TRBV5-1 and TRBJ2-5): KAGVTQTPRYLIKTRGQQVTLSCSPISGHRSVSWYQQTPGQGLQFLFEYFSETQRNKGNFPGRFSGRQFSNSRSEMNVSTLELGDSALYLCASSLAGGYQYFGPGTRLLVL.

V and J are TRBV4-2 and TRBJ1-1; D is uncertain. Trimming left V 2 bases short and J 4 bases short, with 8 bases between. In germline, CDR1 is LGHNA, CDR2 YNFKEQ. The CDR3 totals 13 residues. CDR3 in amino acids: CASSQTPSTEAFF. For the CDR3, the DNA is TGTGCCAGCAGCCAAACTCCGAGCACTGAAGCTTTCTTT.

The chain is built from TRBV27 and TRBJ2-5, with unresolved D. Germline CDR1 and CDR2: MNHEY and SMNVEV (reference sequence). CDR3 size: 16 residues. Trimming cost V 5 bases and J 2 bases, with 18 bases left between them. The CDR3 spells CASSRVLPVTQETQYF. As DNA, the CDR3 is TGTGCCAGCAGTCGCGTTCTGCCCGTTACGCAAGAGACCCAGTACTTC.

The V and J genes are TRBV4-3 and TRBJ2-1, with TRBD1 matching over 9 bases. From germline, CDR1 is LGHNA and CDR2 YSLEER. V gave up 2 bases and J gave up 7 bases; unmatched junction bases: 6. The CDR3 has 15 residues. The CDR3 region has the DNA TGCGCCAGCAGCCAAACGGGACAGGGTTTGAATGAGCAGTTCTTC. Translated: CASSQTGQGLNEQFF.

V is TRBV5-4 and J is TRBJ2-7, with a possible D match to TRBD1 (6 bases). Germline V gene data show CDR1 as SGHNT and CDR2 as YYREEE (reference sequence). Between the trimmed V and J ends, which lost 4 bases and 2 bases, there was a span of 10 bases. This CDR3 has 13 residues. The CDR3: CASSPKGAYEQYF. CDR3 nucleotide sequence: TGTGCCAGCAGCCCCAAGGGGGCCTACGAGCAGTACTTC.

The genes are TRBV19 and TRBJ2-3; 7 bases map to TRBD2. Trimming removed 2 bases from V and 2 bases from J; junction bases left unmatched: 4. Germline loops: CDR1 LNHDA, CDR2 SQIVND (reference sequence). The CDR3 sequence is 15 residues long. CDR3 protein: CASSISAGDTDTQYF. The CDR3 DNA reads as TGTGCCAGTAGTATATCGGCGGGAGACACAGATACGCAGTATTTT.

A single count supports this clone. This chain connects TRBV2 to TRBJ1-6; D ambiguous. Deletions cut 7 bases from V and 4 bases from J, with 14 bases between. The CDR3 is made up of 15 amino acids. CDR1 SNHLY and CDR2 FYNNEI come from the germline V gene. The CDR3 DNA sequence: TGTGCCAGCACCTCCCCCGGGGTTTATAATTCACCCCTCCACTTT. It encodes CASTSPGVYNSPLHF.

The rearrangement links TRBV29-1 to TRBJ1-5; D is uncertain. The CDR3 length is 13 residues. With 0 bases removed from V and 3 bases from J, the gap between germline ends came to 6 bases. Germline CDR1 is SQVTM and CDR2 is ANQGSEA. The CDR3 nucleotides read TGCAGCGTTGAAGAGGCCTTCAATCAGCCCCAGCATTTT. Amino acids: CSVEEAFNQPQHF.